This T cell receptor beta chain is from a study of blood T cell repertoires in COVID-19 (dated by TCRdb to about 2020). For the study in its entirety: Samples from collaborators originated in the United States, Italy and Spain and spanned both the acute and convalescent phases of COVID-19. The prospective study material was composed of cDNA or gDNA derived from T cells, B-cell-depleted T cells, or PBMCs. A freely available public database, intended as a resource for researchers studying the immune response to SARS-CoV-2, is where the repertoires were released. A de-identified subject ID, COVID-19 status, age in years and sex were almost always included in the sample metadata. The samples were drawn from the first 160 participants of the ongoing ImmuneRACE study and from some 1,300 subjects provided by 6 global collaborators. Deeply sampled blood TCRbeta repertoires from subjects exposed to, actively infected with, or recovered from COVID-19 were included in the dataset. HLA class I and class II types, where available, came from metadata supplied by the sample provider rather than from assay-based typing. Points the paper makes about the study in general: How much clinical and demographic metadata was included differed by source and by participant, and the metadata was provided uncurated.

The CDR3 measures 14 amino acids from cysteine to phenylalanine. The CDR3 DNA has 42 bases and is translated from base 1. V was cut back by 5 bases and J by 1 base, leaving a gap of 9 bases between them. Looking up the germline V gene (reference sequence) yields CDR1 LGHDT and CDR2 YNNKEL. Participants in the prospective study were aged roughly 18 to 90 years, lived in 20 to 30 United States geographic areas, and enrolled through a virtual design. Cohort assignment in the prospective study relied on participant-reported clinical history from a screening survey and a study questionnaire. Mobile phlebotomists in the prospective study collected whole blood, serum and a nasopharyngeal or oropharyngeal swab from every participant. Over a roughly 2-month period, participants in the prospective study had the option of providing additional blood draws and questionnaires. Before DNA extraction, prospective study blood samples were shipped either frozen or at room temperature.

On this clone: The antigen it binds to is not known. Per-nucleotide qualities are absent, and no much larger clonotype sits a single base away.

TCRbeta CDR3 regions were amplified from genomic DNA by means of the immunoSEQ Assay, a bias-controlled multiplex PCR. The authors' analysis ran thus. The number of nucleated cells in each sample was estimated from the amplification of reference gene primers within the assay. To quantify the absolute abundance of each unique TCRbeta CDR3 rearrangement, sequence reads were collapsed and filtered. Productive Simpson clonality was computed per sample as the square root of Simpson's diversity index over productive rearrangements. Drawn from immuneACCESS, this table holds only the in-frame rearrangements with V and J called that TCRdb kept. Clones are partly lost; checked studies trace under half to an unresolved V gene and leave the rest unexplained. V and J calls and clone size are as listed in that table; D and trimming were resolved from the DNA. The sample records about 260,000 clones, about 86% of which are singletons. Around 4.1% of the sample is held by the ten biggest clonotypes.

The receptor chain draws on TRBV3-1 (or the pseudogene TRBV3-2) and TRBJ1-3, with no reliable assignment of the D segment. This TCR was recovered from a man aged 25 to 40 with acute COVID-19. The sequencing sample was made of PBMCs or T cells enriched from blood (not recorded which). CDR3 reads: CASSNLGSGNTIYF. The nucleotide sequence reads TGTGCCAGCAGCAACCTCGGTTCTGGAAACACCATATATTTT.